These 12 T cell receptor beta chains were all obtained from the same sample, sequenced in a study of metastatic and nonmetastatic thyroid tumors. Thyroid surgery had not been preceded by any treatment in any patient. TCRdb re-called the PCR reads via MiXCR. The sample carries tens of thousands of clones, around a fifth recorded once. The sample was blood. These receptors were taken from a male donor with papillary thyroid cancer or a benign thyroid nodule (not recorded which). Some clones in this sample may be carry-over from other donors' samples.

This clone appeared a few times. Written as DNA, the CDR3 is TGTGCCATCAGTGGTCTTGGACAGGCCAACTATGGCTACACCTTC. As protein: CAISGLGQANYGYTF. The gene calls are TRBV10-3 and TRBJ1-2; 7 positions match TRBD1. Trimming took 4 bases from V and 2 from J; bases not matched to a gene: 7. Germline CDR1 reads ENHRY; CDR2 reads SYGVKD. This CDR3 is built from 15 residues.

V usage is TRBV27 and J usage is TRBJ2-7; 8 nucleotides agree with TRBD2. Trimming removed 7 bases from V and 3 bases from J; junction bases left unmatched: 20. Germline V gives CDR1 MNHEY, CDR2 SMNVEV (reference sequence). The CDR3 runs to 18 residues. The CDR3 DNA follows: TGTGCCAGCAAGGCTAGCCCGAACACCGGGACTAGGGGCTACGAGCAGTACTTC. Amino acid sequence: CASKASPNTGTRGYEQYF.

This clone was counted a few times. The germline gene is not matched at one end of the junction; a read error may be the cause. The chain combines TRBV6-1 with TRBJ2-7; tentative D call: TRBD1 (5 bases). Germline lookup yields CDR1 MNHNS and CDR2 SASEGT. This CDR3 region has 11 residues. This CDR3 reads CATYDGSGKCF. CDR3 DNA: TGTGCCACATATGATGGGTCAGGGAAGTGCTTC.

V is TRBV6-6 and J is TRBJ2-7; D remains unclear. This CDR3 is 18 amino acids long. Trimming took 6 bases from V and 5 from J, leaving 29 bases between them. CDR1 and CDR2 (germline): MNHNY, SVGAGI (reference sequence). CDR3 nucleotide sequence: TGTGCCAGCAGCCCTAAGGCCTACCCCGGCCTCGAGGCCAACGAGCAGTACTTC. Translating gives CASSPKAYPGLEANEQYF.

This clone was seen at least ten times. The rearrangement joins TRBV7-2 to TRBJ1-5, with 7 bases identical to TRBD1. CDR3 length equals 17 residues. After removal of 5 bases from V and 1 base from J, the junction contained 11 bases not matched to a gene. Germline V CDR1 and CDR2: SGHTA, FQGNSA. The CDR3 is CASSKLTGRSSNQPQHF. For the CDR3, the DNA is TGTGCCAGCAGCAAACTGACAGGGCGTTCGAGCAATCAGCCCCAGCATTTT.

This clone was counted at least ten times. J is TRBJ1-4 and V is TRBV19; 9 nucleotides line up with TRBD1. The CDR3 runs to 14 residues. Germline CDR1 reads LNHDA; CDR2 reads SQIVND (reference sequence). Unmatched junction bases numbered 5, after V lost 5 bases and J lost 7 bases. This chain's CDR3 is CASSYRGQGEKLFF. DNA for the CDR3: TGTGCCAGTAGTTACAGGGGGCAGGGTGAAAAACTGTTTTTT.

The V gene is TRBV11-1, the J gene TRBJ2-3; 7 nucleotides align to TRBD2. V was pared by 5 bases and J by 3 bases, with 14 bases of the junction left unmatched. Germline CDR1 and CDR2: SGHAT and FQDESV (reference sequence). This CDR3 contains 17 residues. CDR3 sequence reads: CASSPFDKPGGTDTQYF. CDR3 sequence (DNA): TGTGCCAGCAGCCCCTTCGACAAACCCGGGGGGACAGATACGCAGTATTTT.

This clone is medium-sized (0.01 to 0.1%). The chain has TRBV12-3 or TRBV12-4 and TRBJ2-7; the D gene is possibly TRBD2 (5 bases). The CDR3 length is 12 residues. Trimming stripped 1 base from V and 12 bases from J, with 13 bases between. CDR3 bases: TGTGCCAGCAGTTTAGGGCAGGCGAGGGCGTACTTC. This sequence encodes CASSLGQARAYF.

A remark on this clone: Likely a read error: the CDR3 ends without its conserved phenylalanine or tryptophan. Because the CDR3's place on the DNA is in doubt, the DNA is left out and the CDR3 is given as listed by TCRdb. V is TRBV6-2 or TRBV6-3 and J is TRBJ1-5. The CDR3 adds up to 16 amino acids, both ends counted. In germline, CDR1 is MNHEY, CDR2 SVGEGT. CDR3 protein: CASKDPGGGDCQPQRI.

This clone appeared a few times. One end of the junction does not line up with germline, which may come from a read error. This sequence joins TRBV27 and TRBJ1-5; D remains unclear. CDR1 MNHEY and CDR2 SMNVEV come from the germline V gene (reference sequence). This CDR3 has 17 residues. The CDR3 DNA reads TGTGCCAACAGTCCATGGGTGGGAGCAGTGGGAAATCAGCCCCAGCATTTT. Translated: CANSPWVGAVGNQPQHF.

V usage is TRBV27 and J usage is TRBJ2-1, with D possibly matching TRBD1 (5 bases). V was clipped by 4 bases and J by 2 bases, with 21 bases between them. This CDR3 comprises 18 residues. CDR1 is MNHEY and CDR2 is SMNVEV in the germline V gene (reference sequence). The CDR3, as DNA: TGTGCCAGCAGTTCCCCCGCGCCTACAGGTGGGACCTACAATGAGCAGTTCTTC. It translates to CASSSPAPTGGTYNEQFF.

This clone was detected ten times or more. The rearrangement joins TRBV6-1 to TRBJ2-1; 14 bases match TRBD2. Unmatched junction bases numbered 7, after V lost 11 bases and J lost 7 bases. The germline CDR1 and CDR2 sequences are MNHNS and SASEGT. The CDR3 is made up of 14 amino acids. For the CDR3, the DNA is TGTGCCGGCAAGACTAGCGGGAGGGCTAATGAGCAGTTCTTC. Its protein is CAGKTSGRANEQFF.